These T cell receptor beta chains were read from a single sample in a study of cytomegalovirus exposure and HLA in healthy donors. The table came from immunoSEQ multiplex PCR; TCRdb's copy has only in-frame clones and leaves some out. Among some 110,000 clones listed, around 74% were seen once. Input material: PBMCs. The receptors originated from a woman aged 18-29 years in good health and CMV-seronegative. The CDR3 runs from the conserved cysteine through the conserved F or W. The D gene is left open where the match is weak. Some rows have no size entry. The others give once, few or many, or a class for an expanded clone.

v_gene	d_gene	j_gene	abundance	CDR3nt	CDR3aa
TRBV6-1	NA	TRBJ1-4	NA	TGTGCCAGCAGCCCCACGGTTGAAAAACTGTTTTTT	CASSPTVEKLFF
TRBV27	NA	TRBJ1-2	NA	TGTGCCAGCAGTTATGGCAGGGATTTTAATGGCTACACCTTC	CASSYGRDFNGYTF
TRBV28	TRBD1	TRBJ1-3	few	TGTGCCAGCAGTTCCCAACCGGGACAGGGAGAGGACACCATATATTTT	CASSSQPGQGEDTIYF
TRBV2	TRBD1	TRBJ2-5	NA	TGTGCCAGCAGATCCGACGGGACAGGCCACCAAGAGACCCAGTACTTC	CASRSDGTGHQETQYF
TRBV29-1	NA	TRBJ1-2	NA	TGCAGCGGCGAGGGAGCCTATGGCTACACCTTC	CSGEGAYGYTF
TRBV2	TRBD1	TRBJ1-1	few	TGTGCCAGCACGGGGACAGGGGGTGAAGCTTTCTTT	CASTGTGGEAFF
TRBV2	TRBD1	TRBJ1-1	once	TGTGCCAGCAGTGAACCGGGACAGATGAACACTGAAGCTTTCTTT	CASSEPGQMNTEAFF
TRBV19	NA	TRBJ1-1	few	TGTGCCAGTAGTATTATACTTGGGGCAGTGCGGACTGAAGCTTTCTTT	CASSIILGAVRTEAFF
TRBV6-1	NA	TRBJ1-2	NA	TGTGCCAGCAGGCAAGAAAGCTTCTATGGCTACACCTTC	CASRQESFYGYTF
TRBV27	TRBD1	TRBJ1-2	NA	TGTGCCAGCAGTCTACTGGGACAGATTAACTATGGCTACACCTTC	CASSLLGQINYGYTF
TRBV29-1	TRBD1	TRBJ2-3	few	TGCAGCGTTGAAGGGACAGGGAGGATCTCAGATACGCAGTATTTT	CSVEGTGRISDTQYF
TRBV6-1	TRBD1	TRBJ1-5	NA	TGTGCCAGCAGGGTGGGTAAGGGGGCAAATCAGCCCCAGCATTTT	CASRVGKGANQPQHF
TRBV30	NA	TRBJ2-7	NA	TGTGCCTGGAGTGTAGAGTTCCTTGAGCAGTACTTC	CAWSVEFLEQYF
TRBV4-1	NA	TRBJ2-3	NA	TGCGCCAGCAGCCCCAGGGTTGGGGATACGCAGTATTTT	CASSPRVGDTQYF
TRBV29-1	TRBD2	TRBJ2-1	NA	TGCAGCGACTGCCGGACTAGCGGGGGTTATGAGCAGTTCTTC	CSDCRTSGGYEQFF
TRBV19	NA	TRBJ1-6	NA	TGTGCCAGTAGTATAGACGGTTATAATTCACCCCTCCACTTT	CASSIDGYNSPLHF
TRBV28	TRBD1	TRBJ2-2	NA	TGTGCCAGCAGTTTCAGGGGGCCCGGGGAGCTGTTTTTT	CASSFRGPGELFF
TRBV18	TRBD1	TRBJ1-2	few	TGTGCCAGCTCACCCGGTCGGGGACAGGGGGCGCGGGGCTACACCTTC	CASSPGRGQGARGYTF
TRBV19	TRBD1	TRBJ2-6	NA	TGTGCCAGTAGTGGGACAGGCACCTCTGGGGCCAACGTCCTGACTTTC	CASSGTGTSGANVLTF
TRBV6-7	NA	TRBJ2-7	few	TGTGCCAGCAGCATAGGACGGAGGATCTACGAGCAGTACTTC	CASSIGRRIYEQYF
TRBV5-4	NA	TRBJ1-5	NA	TGTGCCAGCAGCTTGCGGGGGAGCAATCAGCCCCAGCATTTT	CASSLRGSNQPQHF
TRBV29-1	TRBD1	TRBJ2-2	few	TGCAGCGTTGAAGTGGACAGGGGTAACACCGGGGAGCTGTTTTTT	CSVEVDRGNTGELFF
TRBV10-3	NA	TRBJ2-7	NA	TGTGCCTCCCAGAGTCTGGGGACACTTTGGGGATATTACGAGCAGTACTTC	CASQSLGTLWGYYEQYF
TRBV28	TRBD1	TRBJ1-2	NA	TGTGCCAGCAGTTCGATACCGGGGGCAGGGGGGAACTATGGCTACACCTTC	CASSSIPGAGGNYGYTF
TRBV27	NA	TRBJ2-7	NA	TGTGCCAGCAGTACGAGCTCCTACGAGCAGTACTTC	CASSTSSYEQYF
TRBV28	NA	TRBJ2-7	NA	TGTGCCAGCAGTCTGTCGAGCTACGAGCAGTACTTC	CASSLSSYEQYF
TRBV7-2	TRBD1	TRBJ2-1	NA	TGTGCCAGCAGCCGAGGGACAGGGGTTACCTACAATGAGCAGTTCTTC	CASSRGTGVTYNEQFF
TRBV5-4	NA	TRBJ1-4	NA	TGTGCCAGCAGCGCTATACCAGGGTTAACTAATGAAAAACTGTTTTTT	CASSAIPGLTNEKLFF
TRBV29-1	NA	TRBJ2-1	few	TGCAGCGTAGCCATGACCCCGGGTCCCTGGAATGAGCAGTTCTTC	CSVAMTPGPWNEQFF
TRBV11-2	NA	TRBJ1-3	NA	TGTGCCAGCAGCTTAGACAGAAGCTCTGGAAACACCATATATTTT	CASSLDRSSGNTIYF
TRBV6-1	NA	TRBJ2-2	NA	TGTGCCAGCAGTGGGGTCGACATGGGGGAGCTGTTTTTT	CASSGVDMGELFF
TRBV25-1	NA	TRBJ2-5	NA	TGTGCCAGCAGTGATACTCAAGAGACCCAGTACTTC	CASSDTQETQYF
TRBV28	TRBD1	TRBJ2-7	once	TGTGCCAGCAGTCCCCGAATGGGACAGGGATTGCACGAGCAGTACTTC	CASSPRMGQGLHEQYF
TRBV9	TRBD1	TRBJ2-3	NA	TGTGCCAGCAGCGCGACAGGGCCAGATACGCAGTATTTT	CASSATGPDTQYF
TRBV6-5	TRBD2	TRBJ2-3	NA	TGTGCCAGCAGTTACTCGGGACTAGGTACAGATACGCAGTATTTT	CASSYSGLGTDTQYF
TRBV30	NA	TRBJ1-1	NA	TGTGCCCAAATCAGGGGTATCTCTGAAGCTTTCTTT	CAQIRGISEAFF
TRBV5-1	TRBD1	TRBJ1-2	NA	TGCGCCAGCAGCCTTGGACAGGGGGCCCTCTATGGCTACACCTTC	CASSLGQGALYGYTF
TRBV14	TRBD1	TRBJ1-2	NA	TGTGCCAGCAGCCTCTTAGGGACAGTAGGAAACTATGGCTACACCTTC	CASSLLGTVGNYGYTF